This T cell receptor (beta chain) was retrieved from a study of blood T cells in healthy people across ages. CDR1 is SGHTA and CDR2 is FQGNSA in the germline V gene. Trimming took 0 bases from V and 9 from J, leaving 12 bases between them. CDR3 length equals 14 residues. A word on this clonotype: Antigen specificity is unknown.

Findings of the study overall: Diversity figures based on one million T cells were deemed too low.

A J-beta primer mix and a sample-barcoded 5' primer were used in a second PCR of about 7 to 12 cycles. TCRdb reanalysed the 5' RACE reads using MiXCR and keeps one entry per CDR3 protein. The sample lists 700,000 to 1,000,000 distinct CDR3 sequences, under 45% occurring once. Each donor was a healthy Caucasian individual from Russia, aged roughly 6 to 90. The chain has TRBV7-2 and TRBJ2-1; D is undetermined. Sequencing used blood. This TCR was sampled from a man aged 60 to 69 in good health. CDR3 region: CASSLANSRGEQFF. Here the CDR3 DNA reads TGTGCCAGCAGCTTAGCCAATTCTAGAGGTGAGCAGTTCTTC.